This TCR beta chain was sequenced during a study of blood T cells in healthy people across ages. V was shortened by 2 bases and J by 6 bases, with 18 bases between the two germline ends. There are 16 residues in the CDR3. Germline lookup yields CDR1 ENHRY and CDR2 SYGVKD. A sample-barcoded 5' primer and a J-beta primer mix were used in a second PCR of about 7 to 11 cycles. Sequencing recovered at least 2.5 million CDR3-containing paired-end reads from each sample. TCRdb itself ran the 5' RACE reads through MiXCR, one entry per CDR3 protein. Of fewer than 2,000,000 distinct CDR3 sequences listed, about 39% were seen once; the top ten hold approximately 22%.

This chain uses TRBV10-3 with TRBJ2-3; tentatively, D is TRBD1 (5 bases). The TCR originated in a human donor in good health. The sequencing input was blood. Here the CDR3 reads CAISEGQNTDLDTQYF. CDR3 nucleotides: TGTGCCATCAGTGAGGGACAAAACACAGATCTTGATACGCAGTATTTT.